The subject of this entry is one T cell receptor (beta chain). The sample belongs to a study of blood T cell repertoires in COVID-19. Libraries were prepared by immunoSEQ multiplex PCR; TCRdb keeps only in-frame clonotypes and omits some of them. The sample holds some 90,000 clones, roughly nine tenths seen once. The germline V gene encodes CDR1 PRHDT and CDR2 FYEKMQ (reference sequence). The CDR3 totals 17 residues. The ends were cut back, 5 bases at V and 2 bases at J, with 21 bases in the middle. The chain has TRBV13 and TRBJ1-2; TRBD1 might be the D (5 bases). Sequencing was carried out using peripheral blood. The receptor's source is a woman of 80 years or more with active COVID-19. For the CDR3, the DNA is TGTGCCAGCAGCCCTGGTAGGGGCCAAATCCTGAACTATGGCTACACCTTC. Protein: CASSPGRGQILNYGYTF.